The 28 T cell receptor beta chains presented below share a single source sample, sequenced in a study of post-analysis software for immune sequencing data. These TCRs' antigens remain unknown. Study-level results: Five or six TRBV segments, TRBV5-6, TRBV5-1 and TRBV20-1 among them, were found more frequent in patients than controls.

Unique molecular identifiers were carried by the TCR beta cDNA libraries. TCRdb redid the calling of the PCR reads with MiXCR, one entry per CDR3 protein. The data contain 750,000 to 900,000 distinct CDR3 sequences, roughly 46% of them singletons. Sequencing was carried out using blood. The receptors were sampled from a girl aged 10 to 17 with multiple sclerosis.

The rearrangement uses TRBV5-1 and TRBJ2-5, with a possible D match to TRBD2 (6 bases). Trimming cost V 0 bases and J 5 bases, with 26 bases left between them. Looked up from germline, CDR1 is SGHRS and CDR2 is YFSETQ. CDR3 length equals 19 residues. The CDR3 DNA is TGCGCCAGCAGCTTGGCGAGGGGACTCCACACAGAAAATGGGGAGACCCAGTACTTC. It codes for CASSLARGLHTENGETQYF. The complete variable domain, with remaining parts taken from reference TRBV5-1 and TRBJ2-5, reads KAGVTQTPRYLIKTRGQQVTLSCSPISGHRSVSWYQQTPGQGLQFLFEYFSETQRNKGNFPGRFSGRQFSNSRSEMNVSTLELGDSALYLCASSLARGLHTENGETQYFGPGTRLLVL.

This clonotype has only a few counts. The chain uses TRBV20-1 and TRBJ1-1; D possibly corresponds to TRBD1 (5 bases). CDR1 and CDR2 from the germline V gene are DFQATT and SNEGSKA (reference sequence). Deletions cut 6 bases from V and 0 bases from J, with 11 bases between. The length of the CDR3 is 13 residues. CDR3 in amino acids: CSALTALNTEAFF. The CDR3 DNA reads as TGCAGTGCCCTGACAGCCTTGAACACTGAAGCTTTCTTT.

The chain employs TRBV7-2 and TRBJ1-6, with D maybe TRBD1 (6 bases). CDR1 and CDR2 from the germline V gene are SGHTA and FQGNSA. This CDR3 is built from 15 residues. V was cut by 5 bases and J by 3 bases, with 11 bases left in between. The CDR3 DNA is TGTGCCAGCAGCGTGGACAGAGTCTATAATTCACCCCTCCACTTT. This gives the protein CASSVDRVYNSPLHF.

This clonotype occurred a few times. The V gene is TRBV11-3, the J gene TRBJ2-1, with D uncertain. The CDR3 runs to 12 residues. Between the trimmed V and J ends, which lost 0 bases and 12 bases, there was a span of 9 bases. Per germline, CDR1 SGHNT and CDR2 YENEEA. The CDR3 DNA follows: TGTGCCAGCAGCTTAGACACCGGATGGCAGTTCTTC. This translates into CASSLDTGWQFF.

This clonotype was counted at least ten times. The chain recombines TRBV20-1 with TRBJ2-1, with D hard to call. The CDR3 contains 13 residues. Germline V gives CDR1 DFQATT, CDR2 SNEGSKA (reference sequence). V was pared by 0 bases and J by 5 bases, with 8 bases between. The CDR3, as DNA: TGCAGTGCTAGAGACCGGGCCGACAATGAGCAGTTCTTC. Protein: CSARDRADNEQFF.

This CDR3 reads CAWSTSGDGPQHF. The CDR3 DNA reads TGTGCCTGGAGTACAAGCGGGGACGGGCCCCAGCATTTT. V is TRBV30 and J is TRBJ1-5; TRBD1 might be the D (5 bases). Trimming took 2 bases from V and 9 from J, leaving 14 bases between them. Looked up from germline, CDR1 is GTSNPN and CDR2 is SVGIG (reference sequence). The CDR3 is made up of 13 amino acids.

The chain uses TRBV4-3 and TRBJ2-7, with D possibly TRBD2 on 5 matching bases. The germline CDR1 and CDR2 sequences are LGHNA and YSLEER. The V and J ends lost 0 bases and 2 bases respectively, with 23 bases between them. CDR3 length equals 19 residues. CDR3 in amino acids: CASSQEPADPVTPAYEQYF. The CDR3 region has the DNA TGCGCCAGCAGCCAAGAACCAGCGGACCCGGTGACTCCCGCCTACGAGCAGTACTTC.

The genes are TRBV4-3 and TRBJ2-1; D might be TRBD2 (5 bases). V was pared by 0 bases and J by 9 bases, with 9 bases between. Per germline, CDR1 LGHNA and CDR2 YSLEER. CDR3 size: 13 residues. The DNA of the CDR3 is TGCGCCAGCAGCCAAGATCGGGGATTTGAGCAGTTCTTC. This sequence encodes CASSQDRGFEQFF.

Comment on this clonotype: An end of the junction does not agree with germline; a read error may underlie this. This sequence joins TRBV5-1 and TRBJ2-1, with 8 nucleotides matching TRBD2. Germline CDR1 is SGHRS and CDR2 is YFSETQ. The CDR3 loop spans 14 amino acids. In nucleotides, the CDR3 is TGCGCCAGCAGCTTCAGCGGGAGTGGTAATGGGCAGTTCTTC. Translating it yields CASSFSGSGNGQFF.

V gene TRBV27 combines with J gene TRBJ1-2; a possible D gene is TRBD1 (5 bases). There are 16 residues in the CDR3. Between the trimmed V and J ends, which lost 3 bases and 7 bases, there was a span of 21 bases. Germline CDR1 reads MNHEY; CDR2 reads SMNVEV (reference sequence). Here the CDR3 DNA reads TGTGCCAGCAGTTTCGGGACGGCCGGAGGGGCGCGTGGCTACACCTTC. This translates into CASSFGTAGGARGYTF.

This chain uses TRBV4-2 with TRBJ1-4; D not certain. CDR1 is LGHNA, CDR2 YNFKEQ, per germline. The CDR3 consists of 13 residues. Trimming stripped 6 bases from V and 7 bases from J, with 12 bases between. The CDR3 DNA is TGTGCCAGCAGTCGTGGCCCCGGTGAAAAACTGTTTTTT. It is translated as CASSRGPGEKLFF.

V usage is TRBV15 and J usage is TRBJ1-1; D call uncertain. This CDR3 comprises 14 residues. V was clipped by 0 bases and J by 1 base, with 6 bases between them. Germline CDR1 LNHNV, CDR2 YYDKDF (reference sequence). Here the CDR3 DNA reads TGTGCCACCAGCAGAGATTTAGGGAACACTGAAGCTTTCTTT. Translated, it gives CATSRDLGNTEAFF.

V usage is TRBV5-8 and J usage is TRBJ2-5; D unresolved. The last part of the DNA fits TRBJ2-7 better; the J call may be wrong. This CDR3 is built from 14 residues. From germline, CDR1 is SGHTS and CDR2 YDEGEE. The CDR3 DNA reads as TGTGCCAGCAGCTGGGTGGGATCCTACTACGAGCAGTACTTC. Its protein is CASSWVGSYYEQYF.

The chain is built from TRBV19 and TRBJ1-5; D not certain. CDR3 size: 12 residues. The V end lost 7 bases, the J end lost 2 bases, and 6 bases lay between the germline ends. From germline, CDR1 is LNHDA and CDR2 SQIVND (reference sequence). CDR3 residues: CASKSGNQPQHF. CDR3 bases: TGTGCCAGTAAAAGTGGCAATCAGCCCCAGCATTTT.

A few counts support this clonotype. This sequence joins TRBV12-3 or TRBV12-4 and TRBJ2-1, with 7 nucleotides matching TRBD2. The CDR3 sequence is 16 residues long. V was clipped by 3 bases and J by 6 bases; unmatched bases: 11. The CDR3 DNA follows: TGTGCCAGCAGTTTTCGTTCGGGACTACCATCCAATGAGCAGTTCTTC. Translated, it gives CASSFRSGLPSNEQFF.

DNA for the CDR3: TGTGCCAGCCTCAGACAGGGGATCGTCTATGGCTACACCTTC. It is translated as CASLRQGIVYGYTF. The chain joins TRBV5-6 to TRBJ1-2, with 8 bases matching TRBD1. The V segment lost 7 bases and the J segment 4 bases; nucleotides outside the gene matches: 9. CDR3 length: 14 residues. The germline CDR1 and CDR2 sequences are SGHDT and YYEEEE.

The chain recombines TRBV20-1 with TRBJ1-5; D not certain. Trimming removed 5 bases from V and 1 base from J, with 21 bases in between. CDR3 length: 17 residues. Looked up from germline, CDR1 is DFQATT and CDR2 is SNEGSKA (reference sequence). DNA of the CDR3: TGCAGTGCTCATACACGTGAAGGGCTGGCGAGCAATCAGCCCCAGCATTTT. Translation: CSAHTREGLASNQPQHF.

This clonotype was seen more than once but under ten times. J is TRBJ2-7 and V is TRBV20-1; TRBD1 agrees at 8 bases. This CDR3 is built from 13 residues. Losses at the gene ends were 4 bases for V and 0 bases for J; bases not matched to a gene: 2. CDR1 and CDR2 from the germline V gene are DFQATT and SNEGSKA (reference sequence). The chain's CDR3 is CSATGQGSYEQYF. The CDR3 DNA reads as TGCAGTGCTACCGGACAGGGCTCCTACGAGCAGTACTTC.

The chain joins TRBV5-1 to TRBJ1-5; D not certain. The CDR3 covers 15 residues. With 0 bases removed from V and 5 bases from J, the gap between germline ends came to 12 bases. CDR1 SGHRS and CDR2 YFSETQ come from the germline V gene. CDR3 DNA: TGCGCCAGCAGCTTGGTACGGGGTTTGGATCAGCCCCAGCATTTT. This encodes CASSLVRGLDQPQHF.

The chain has TRBV6-2 or TRBV6-3 and TRBJ1-1; 9 bases are shared with TRBD1. The CDR3 length is 16 residues. The V gene end was trimmed by 2 bases and the J gene end by 7 bases; junction bases not matched to a gene: 11. Germline assignment: CDR1 MNHEY and CDR2 SVGEGT. DNA of the CDR3: TGTGCCAGCAGTTACCCCCTGGGACAGGGAAAGGGTGAAGCTTTCTTT. This codes for CASSYPLGQGKGEAFF.

The chain couples TRBV20-1 to TRBJ1-1; no reliable D call. Per germline, CDR1 DFQATT and CDR2 SNEGSKA (reference sequence). The V end was cut by 3 bases, the J end by 6 bases, with 20 bases between. This CDR3 is built from 15 residues. CDR3 bases: TGCAGTGCTAGTTCTTCAGGTAGAGGCCCGCCTGAAGCTTTCTTT. Its protein product is CSASSSGRGPPEAFF.

V gene TRBV7-8 combines with J gene TRBJ2-5, with TRBD1 as a possible D gene (5 bases). Germline CDR1 SGHVS, CDR2 FQNEAQ. This CDR3 spans 15 amino acids. V lost 2 bases, J lost 11 bases, and 21 bases lay in between. The CDR3 sequence is CASSLSGQGPYKQYF. In nucleotides, the CDR3 is TGTGCCAGCAGCTTAAGTGGGCAGGGTCCCTACAAGCAGTACTTC. The variable domain in full, with the rest retrieved from reference TRBV7-8 and TRBJ2-5, is GAGVSQSPRYKVAKRGQDVALRCDPISGHVSLFWYQQALGQGPEFLTYFQNEAQLDKSGLPSDRFFAERPEGSVSTLKIQRTQQEDSAVYLCASSLSGQGPYKQYFGPGTRLLVL.

This clonotype was recorded a few times. This chain uses TRBV20-1 with TRBJ2-5, with D possibly TRBD2 on 5 matching bases. V dropped 0 bases and J dropped 5 bases, with 13 bases sitting between them. In germline, CDR1 is DFQATT, CDR2 SNEGSKA (reference sequence). This CDR3 has 14 amino acids. The CDR3 spells CSARERTGWETQYF. CDR3 DNA sequence: TGCAGTGCTAGAGAAAGGACGGGGTGGGAGACCCAGTACTTC.

The CDR3 DNA follows: TGTGCCACCAGCAGAGATATTGCGGGAGGTACCTACAATGAGCAGTACTTC. It yields the protein CATSRDIAGGTYNEQYF. This sequence joins TRBV15 and TRBJ2-5; 8 nucleotides agree with TRBD2. The V segment lost 0 bases and the J segment 11 bases; nucleotides outside the gene matches: 17. This CDR3 region has 17 residues. CDR1 and CDR2 (germline): LNHNV, YYDKDF (reference sequence).

The table lists this clonotype with a few counts. This chain connects TRBV24-1 to TRBJ2-1; TRBD2 might be the D (6 bases). This CDR3 region has 14 residues. Germline CDR1 KGHDR, CDR2 SFDVKD. Trimming removed 4 bases from V and 9 bases from J, with 15 bases in between. The CDR3 DNA reads TGTGCCACCAGTGACCCGGGACTCCCATTTGAGCAGTTCTTC. Amino acids: CATSDPGLPFEQFF.

In its sample, this clonotype was seen a few times. The CDR3 DNA is TGTGCCATCAGGGAGGTAGGGTCCGTAGAGACCCAGTACTTC. This gives the protein CAIREVGSVETQYF. The chain uses TRBV10-3 and TRBJ2-5; possible D gene TRBD2, 5 bases. V lost 6 bases to trimming and J lost 4 bases, with 15 bases between them. Germline V CDR1 and CDR2: ENHRY, SYGVKD. The CDR3 is 14 amino acids.

This clonotype was recorded a few times. J is TRBJ2-3 and V is TRBV7-2; 7 bases are a match to TRBD2. The ends lost 5 bases at V and 2 bases at J; junction bases unmatched: 4. CDR1 and CDR2 (germline): SGHTA, FQGNSA. This CDR3 spans 14 amino acids. The CDR3 DNA sequence: TGTGCCAGCAGCCTTAGCGGGCCCACAGATACGCAGTATTTT. Protein: CASSLSGPTDTQYF.

This clonotype came up once. A read error may produce the germline difference seen at one junction end. V is TRBV11-2 and J is TRBJ2-5; D is undetermined. The V gene's germline CDR1 is SGHAT and CDR2 FQNNGV. The CDR3 is 15 residues long. CDR3 loop: CASSLDRSDQETQYF. The CDR3 nucleotides read TGTGCCAGCAGTTTAGATCGATCGGATCAAGAGACCCAGTACTTC.